The 19 T cell receptor beta chains below were found in one sample sequenced in a study of blood T cell repertoires in COVID-19. Some clones are missing from TCRdb's copy, which holds only in-frame ones; the method was immunoSEQ multiplex PCR. In the table there are under 300,000 clones, roughly 80% of which are singletons. The sample was peripheral blood. All receptors come from a woman of 80 years or more with active or convalescent COVID-19.

This chain uses TRBV7-2 with TRBJ1-4; TRBD1 aligns across 8 bases. Germline CDR1 is SGHTA and CDR2 is FQGNSA. This CDR3 has 14 residues. After removal of 9 bases from V and 0 bases from J, the junction contained 3 bases not matched to a gene. The CDR3 DNA sequence: TGTGCCAGTGGACAGGGCCCAACTAATGAAAAACTGTTTTTT. This codes for CASGQGPTNEKLFF.

CDR3 in amino acids: CASSQRRIAPQYF. In DNA form, the CDR3 reads TGTGCCAGCAGCCAGAGGAGAATAGCCCCCCAGTACTTC. This rearrangement joins TRBV14 to TRBJ2-5; D uncertain. The V and J ends lost 3 bases and 9 bases respectively, with 14 bases between them. Germline assignment: CDR1 SGHDN and CDR2 FVKESK. The CDR3 has 13 amino acids.

The chain employs TRBV5-1 and TRBJ2-3; 9 bases map to TRBD1. V lost 5 bases to trimming and J lost 6 bases; unmatched junction nucleotides: 7. The CDR3 is 14 amino acids. From germline, CDR1 is SGHRS and CDR2 YFSETQ. CDR3 in DNA: TGCGCCAGCAGGATACAGGGGGCTGGGGATACGCAGTATTTT. Translation gives CASRIQGAGDTQYF.

DNA of the CDR3: TGTGCCATCAGTGTGTATAGGGTAGCGGGTGCGGGCAATGAGCAGTTCTTC. It codes for CAISVYRVAGAGNEQFF. This chain connects TRBV10-3 to TRBJ2-1, with TRBD2 matching 7 bases. Germline V gives CDR1 ENHRY, CDR2 SYGVKD. V dropped 4 bases and J dropped 6; count of bases not matched to a gene: 15. The CDR3 has 17 residues.

The chain recombines TRBV30 with TRBJ2-7; 7 positions agree with TRBD2. This CDR3 has 16 residues. Germline V gene sequence: CDR1 GTSNPN, CDR2 SVGIG (reference sequence). The V gene end was trimmed by 0 bases and the J gene end by 3 bases; junction bases not matched to a gene: 11. The CDR3 reads CAWSVLGRGIVYEQYF. DNA for the CDR3: TGTGCCTGGAGTGTATTAGGGAGGGGAATTGTCTACGAGCAGTACTTC.

V and J are TRBV7-2 and TRBJ2-1; 11 nucleotides align to TRBD2. This CDR3 spans 16 amino acids. Trimming cost V 3 bases and J 7 bases; bases outside gene matches: 8. Per germline, CDR1 SGHTA and CDR2 FQGNSA. Here the CDR3 reads CASSFSTSGRMNEQFF. The CDR3 coding sequence is TGTGCCAGCAGCTTCTCAACTAGCGGGAGAATGAATGAGCAGTTCTTC.

This clone was seen once. Other nucleotide sequences in the sample specify the same CDR3. The chain joins TRBV5-1 to TRBJ2-3, with TRBD2 matching over 15 bases. This CDR3 comprises 16 residues. V was pared by 4 bases and J by 3 bases, with 3 bases of the junction left unmatched. Germline CDR1 and CDR2: SGHRS and YFSETQ. The CDR3 sequence is CASSSGLAGGTDTQYF. CDR3 nucleotide sequence: TGCGCCAGCAGCAGTGGACTAGCGGGGGGGACAGATACGCAGTATTTT.

The chain couples TRBV5-1 to TRBJ1-1; a weak D match, TRBD1 (6 bases). The CDR3 has 14 residues. Germline values: CDR1 SGHRS, CDR2 YFSETQ. V shed 4 bases and J shed 0 bases, with 10 bases lying between them. The CDR3 bases are TGCGCCAGCAGCGCGGACAGTTTGAACACTGAAGCTTTCTTT. Encoded protein: CASSADSLNTEAFF.

The chain combines TRBV6-4 with TRBJ1-6; TRBD1 agrees at 9 bases. This CDR3 is built from 15 residues. J gave up 10 bases and V 3 bases, and 7 bases lay outside the gene matches. The germline V gene encodes CDR1 MRHNA and CDR2 SNTAGT. The CDR3 DNA sequence: TGTGCCAGCAGTGAAGAGGACAGGGGATCCTCACCCCTCCACTTT. Translated, it gives CASSEEDRGSSPLHF.

The chain carries TRBV5-4 and TRBJ2-5; 12 bases align to TRBD2. Germline CDR1 and CDR2: SGHNT and YYREEE (reference sequence). The CDR3 has 16 residues. J gave up 0 bases and V 3 bases, and 3 bases lay outside the gene matches. The CDR3, as DNA: TGTGCCAGCAGCTCTGGACTAGCGGGGTACCAAGAGACCCAGTACTTC. Protein: CASSSGLAGYQETQYF.

Regarding this clone: Other DNA sequences within the sample encode an identical CDR3. The chain couples TRBV18 to TRBJ1-1; unclear D gene. V was clipped by 3 bases and J by 2 bases, with 10 bases between them. The germline CDR1 and CDR2 sequences are KGHSH and LQKENI. CDR3 size: 14 residues. The CDR3 sequence: CASSPLAGNTEAFF. The CDR3 DNA is TGTGCCAGCTCACCTCTAGCGGGTAACACTGAAGCTTTCTTT.

In DNA form, the CDR3 reads TGTGCCAGCAGTTCTCCAGGAGATCGGGGAGAGACCCAGTACTTC. It translates to CASSSPGDRGETQYF. V gene TRBV28 combines with J gene TRBJ2-5; maybe TRBD2 (5 bases). V was shortened by 4 bases and J by 4 bases, with 16 bases between the two germline ends. In germline, CDR1 is MDHEN, CDR2 SYDVKM. The CDR3 is 15 residues long. Full variable domain (missing parts from reference TRBV28 and TRBJ2-5): DVKVTQSSRYLVKRTGEKVFLECVQDMDHENMFWYRQDPGLGLRLIYFSYDVKMKEKGDIPEGYSVSREKKERFSLILESASTNQTSMYLCASSSPGDRGETQYFGPGTRLLVL.

The chain uses TRBV6-1 and TRBJ1-4; D may be TRBD1 (5 bases). V lost 1 base and J 8 bases, leaving 14 bases between the germline ends. The CDR3 loop spans 15 amino acids. Germline CDR1 reads MNHNS; CDR2 reads SASEGT. For the CDR3, the DNA is TGTGCCAGCAGTGAAGATTGGGGGGTCGGCGAAAAACTGTTTTTT. Translating it yields CASSEDWGVGEKLFF.

CDR3 bases: TGTGCCAGCTCACTCGGACAGGCAGTTGGGGAGCAGTACTTC. Its protein product is CASSLGQAVGEQYF. V and J are TRBV18 and TRBJ2-7, with TRBD1 identical over 7 bases. CDR1 and CDR2 (germline): KGHSH, LQKENI. With 4 bases clipped from V and 7 bases from J, the junction kept 10 bases outside the gene matches. This CDR3 has 14 amino acids.

V is TRBV7-9 and J is TRBJ1-3; TRBD1 agrees at 7 bases. Germline CDR1 and CDR2: SEHNR and FQNEAQ (reference sequence). Unmatched junction bases numbered 5, after V lost 7 bases and J lost 2 bases. The CDR3 has 14 amino acids. The chain's CDR3 is CASTLDRAGNTIYF. CDR3 in DNA: TGTGCCAGCACCCTAGACAGGGCTGGAAACACCATATATTTT. Full variable domain (outside the CDR3, taken from reference TRBV7-9 and TRBJ1-3): DTGVSQNPRHKITKRGQNVTFRCDPISEHNRLYWYRQTLGQGPEFLTYFQNEAQLEKSRLLSDRFSAERPKGSFSTLEIQRTEQGDSAMYLCASTLDRAGNTIYFGEGSWLTVV.

V is TRBV9 and J is TRBJ1-2; 9 bases fit TRBD1. Germline CDR1 SGDLS, CDR2 YYNGEE. V dropped 6 bases and J dropped 4; count of bases not matched to a gene: 7. This CDR3 region has 14 residues. CDR3 in amino acids: CASTQGQGTYGYTF. The CDR3 DNA reads as TGTGCCAGCACTCAGGGACAGGGTACCTATGGCTACACCTTC. The variable domain in full, completed from reference TRBV9 and TRBJ1-2, reads DSGVTQTPKHLITATGQRVTLRCSPRSGDLSVYWYQQSLDQGLQFLIQYYNGEERAKGNILERFSAQQFPDLHSELNLSSLELGDSALYFCASTQGQGTYGYTFGSGTRLTVV.

The chain carries TRBV19 and TRBJ2-3, with TRBD2 matching 7 bases. This CDR3 comprises 14 residues. Germline V gene lookup returns CDR1 LNHDA and CDR2 SQIVND (reference sequence). Unmatched junction bases numbered 1, after V lost 3 bases and J lost 1 base. CDR3 loop: CASSMAGGTDTQYF. The CDR3 DNA reads as TGTGCCAGTAGTATGGCGGGGGGCACAGATACGCAGTATTTT.

V is TRBV27 and J is TRBJ2-1, with D possibly matching TRBD1 (5 bases). This CDR3 spans 19 amino acids. Germline V CDR1 and CDR2: MNHEY, SMNVEV (reference sequence). V gave up 6 bases and J gave up 4 bases, with 28 bases separating them. CDR3 bases: TGTGCCAGCAGCCCAGAGTCTAAGATTTTGGGGCCGTCGTACAATGAGCAGTTCTTC. Translated: CASSPESKILGPSYNEQFF.

The chain joins TRBV7-9 to TRBJ1-1; 8 bases are shared with TRBD1. The length of the CDR3 is 16 residues. CDR1 SEHNR and CDR2 FQNEAQ come from the germline V gene (reference sequence). J lost 5 bases, V lost 4 bases, and 12 bases had no gene match. The CDR3 here is CASSSQGARVETEAFF. The DNA for the CDR3 is TGTGCCAGCAGCTCCCAGGGGGCAAGGGTGGAGACTGAAGCTTTCTTT.